This T cell receptor beta chain was sequenced in a study of CD8 T cells in Susac syndrome. In the study overall: Intravenous immunoglobulin alone or corticosteroids were being given to patients with Susac syndrome at blood draw, unless they were therapy-naive.

Random hexamers served to reverse transcribe about 0.5 to 1 ug RNA. Across 54 Vbeta and 13 Jbeta, TCR beta CDR3 was amplified with immunoSEQ multiplex PCR. TCRdb fed the immunoSEQ multiplex PCR reads into MiXCR, producing one record per CDR3 protein. The sample includes 200,000 to 300,000 distinct CDR3 sequences, roughly 95% of them seen just once. TCR beta was sequenced from blood CD8+ and CD4+ T cells. It was negative isolation that provided the CD8+ and CD4+ T cells, whereas TEMRA cells were enriched by FACS. Sequencing was carried out using CD4+ T cells from PBMCs. This receptor was taken from a human donor with Susac syndrome.

DNA for the CDR3: TGTGCCAGCAGCTTATTTAGGACAGGTCCCCCGACCGGGGAGCTGTTTTTT. It specifies CASSLFRTGPPTGELFF. V usage is TRBV5-6 and J usage is TRBJ2-2; 7 nucleotides agree with TRBD1. Looked up from germline, CDR1 is SGHDT and CDR2 is YYEEEE. The junction had 12 bases not matched to a gene; V was cut back by 2 bases and J by 5 bases. The CDR3 has 17 residues.